Sequencing of this T cell receptor (beta chain) was carried out in a study of blood T cells in healthy people across ages. The authors ran a second PCR of about 6 to 12 cycles using a sample-barcoded 5' primer and a J-beta primer mix. TCRdb called the 5' RACE reads again in MiXCR, with one record for every CDR3 protein. The data show 800,000 to 950,000 distinct CDR3 sequences, 48% seen once. V lost 1 base, J lost 8 bases, and 15 bases lay in between. The germline CDR1 and CDR2 sequences are LNHNV and YYDKDF (reference sequence). This CDR3 contains 15 residues. The sample holds a few counts of this clonotype. Its target is not known. Peripheral blood samples of 9 to 10 milliliters were drawn from each donor. Study outcomes and limitations: The study found TCR beta diversity correlated strongly with naive T cell percentage.

This receptor was obtained from a man in his thirties or forties in good health. The rearrangement uses TRBV15 and TRBJ1-5; tentative D call: TRBD1 (5 bases). Sequenced material: blood. CDR3 sequence: CATSRAQGGSEPQHF. Written as DNA, the CDR3 is TGTGCCACCAGCAGAGCCCAGGGAGGCAGCGAGCCCCAGCATTTT.